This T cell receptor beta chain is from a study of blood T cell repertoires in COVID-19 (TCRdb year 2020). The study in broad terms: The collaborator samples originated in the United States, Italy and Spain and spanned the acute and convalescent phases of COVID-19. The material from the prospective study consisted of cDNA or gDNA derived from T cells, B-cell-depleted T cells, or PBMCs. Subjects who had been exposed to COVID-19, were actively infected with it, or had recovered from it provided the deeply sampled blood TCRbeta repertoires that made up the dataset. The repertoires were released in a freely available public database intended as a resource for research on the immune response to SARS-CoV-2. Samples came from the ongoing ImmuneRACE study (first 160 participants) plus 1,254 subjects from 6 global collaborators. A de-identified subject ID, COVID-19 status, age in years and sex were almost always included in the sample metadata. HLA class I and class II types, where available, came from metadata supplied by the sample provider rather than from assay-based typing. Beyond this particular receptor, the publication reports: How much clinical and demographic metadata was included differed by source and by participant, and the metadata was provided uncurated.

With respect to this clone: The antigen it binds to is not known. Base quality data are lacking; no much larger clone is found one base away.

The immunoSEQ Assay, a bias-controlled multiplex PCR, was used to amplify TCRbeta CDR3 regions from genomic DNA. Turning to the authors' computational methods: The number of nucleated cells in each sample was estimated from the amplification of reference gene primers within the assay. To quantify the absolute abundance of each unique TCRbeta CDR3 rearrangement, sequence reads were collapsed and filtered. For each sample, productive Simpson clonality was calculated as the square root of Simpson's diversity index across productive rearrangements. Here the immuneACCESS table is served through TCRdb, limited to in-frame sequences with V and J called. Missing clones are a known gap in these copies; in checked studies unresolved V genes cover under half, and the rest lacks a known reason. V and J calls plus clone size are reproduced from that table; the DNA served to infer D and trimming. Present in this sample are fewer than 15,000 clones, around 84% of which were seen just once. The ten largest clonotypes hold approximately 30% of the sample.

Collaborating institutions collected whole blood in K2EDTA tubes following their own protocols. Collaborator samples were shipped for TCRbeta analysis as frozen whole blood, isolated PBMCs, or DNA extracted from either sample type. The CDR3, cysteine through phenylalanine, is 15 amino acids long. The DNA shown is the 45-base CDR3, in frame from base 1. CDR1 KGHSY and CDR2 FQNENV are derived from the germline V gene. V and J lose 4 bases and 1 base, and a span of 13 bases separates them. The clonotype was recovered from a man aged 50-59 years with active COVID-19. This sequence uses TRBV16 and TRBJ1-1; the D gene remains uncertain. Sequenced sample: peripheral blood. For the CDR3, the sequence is CASSRPASGNTEAFF. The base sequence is TGTGCCAGCAGCCGCCCCGCTTCAGGGAACACTGAAGCTTTCTTT.